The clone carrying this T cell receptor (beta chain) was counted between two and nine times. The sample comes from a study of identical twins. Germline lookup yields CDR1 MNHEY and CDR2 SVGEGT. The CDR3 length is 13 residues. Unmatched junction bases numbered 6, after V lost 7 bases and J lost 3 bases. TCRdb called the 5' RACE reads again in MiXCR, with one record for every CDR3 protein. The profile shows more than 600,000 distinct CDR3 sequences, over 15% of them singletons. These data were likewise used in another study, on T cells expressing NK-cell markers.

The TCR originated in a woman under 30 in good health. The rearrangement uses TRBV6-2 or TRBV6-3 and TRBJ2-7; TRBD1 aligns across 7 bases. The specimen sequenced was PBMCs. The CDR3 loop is CASTTTGIYEQYF. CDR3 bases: TGTGCCAGCACCACGACAGGGATCTACGAGCAGTACTTC.